This T cell receptor beta chain was observed in a study of blood T cell repertoires in COVID-19. Only in-frame clones appear in the TCRdb table, and some are missing; sequencing was by immunoSEQ multiplex PCR. This table has about 320,000 clones, around 90% appearing once. The source of this sequence is a man in his 60s who had recovered from COVID-19. Material: PBMCs or T cells enriched from blood (not recorded which).

The CDR3 DNA follows: TGTGCCAGCAGCTTATTCGCGGGACTAGCAAATGAGCAGTTCTTC. It yields the protein CASSLFAGLANEQFF. V gene TRBV13 combines with J gene TRBJ2-1, with TRBD2 identical over 9 bases. Germline loops: CDR1 PRHDT, CDR2 FYEKMQ (reference sequence). With V trimmed by 2 bases and J by 7 bases, 6 bases remained unmatched. The CDR3 has 15 amino acids.